A selection of T cell receptor beta chains follows, all from one sample in a study of a mutant IDH1 vaccine in newly diagnosed glioma. These receptors lack a known antigen. Clones were read by immunoSEQ multiplex PCR, and TCRdb kept only the in-frame ones, dropping some. The data show 25,000 to 40,000 clones, roughly 80% seen once. This specimen consisted of PBMCs, obtained from a glioma patient whose treatment included an IDH1 peptide vaccine. The source is a woman aged 25 to 45 with glioma. Some clones in this sample may be carry-over from other donors' samples. The CDR3 runs from the conserved cysteine through the conserved F or W. D genes are given only for firm matches. Size is omitted from some rows. Given values are once, few, many or a class for expanded clones.

D,V,J,size,DNA,CDR3
TRBD1,TRBV5-4,TRBJ1-1,medium-sized,TGTGCCAGCAGCTCGGGACAGGGGGTGAACACTGAAGCTTTCTTT,CASSSGQGVNTEAFF
TRBD2,TRBV28,TRBJ2-7,NA,TGTGCCAGCAGTCCCGAGGTAGCGGGAGACGAGCAGTACTTC,CASSPEVAGDEQYF
NA,TRBV27,TRBJ2-7,NA,TGTGCCAGCAGTTCCTCGGACGGTCGAGCCTACGAGCAGTACTTC,CASSSSDGRAYEQYF
TRBD2,TRBV9,TRBJ2-7,NA,TGTGCCAGCAGCGCTGGACTAGCGGGAGACGAGCAGTACTTC,CASSAGLAGDEQYF
TRBD1,TRBV5-6,TRBJ2-7,NA,TGTGCCAGCAGCTTGATTCCGGGACAGGGGGGTTCCTACGAGCAGTACTTC,CASSLIPGQGGSYEQYF
NA,TRBV5-5,TRBJ2-3,NA,TGTGCCAGCAGCTTGAATTCCCTCCGTATAGATACGCAGTATTTT,CASSLNSLRIDTQYF
TRBD2,TRBV9,TRBJ2-3,NA,TGTGCCAGCAGCGTAGAATCGGCGGGAGGAGCCACAGATACGCAGTATTTT,CASSVESAGGATDTQYF
TRBD2,TRBV19,TRBJ2-4,NA,TGTGCCAGTAGTAACGTTCTCGGGACTAGCTACTTC,CASSNVLGTSYF
NA,TRBV2,TRBJ2-7,NA,TGTGCCAGCACCCCCCCAGACAGCTACGAGCAGTACTTC,CASTPPDSYEQYF
TRBD1,TRBV6-1,TRBJ2-7,NA,TGTGCCAGCACGGACAGGGGGCTCGGCGAGCAGTACTTC,CASTDRGLGEQYF
TRBD1,TRBV10-2,TRBJ2-7,NA,TGCGCCAGTACACAGGGGACCTACGAGCGGTACTTC,CASTQGTYERYF
TRBD1,TRBV10-2,TRBJ1-4,NA,TGCGCCAGCAGCCGGGACAGGGTCAGTGAAAAACTGTTTTTT,CASSRDRVSEKLFF
TRBD1,TRBV5-1,TRBJ1-3,NA,TGCGCCAGCAGCTTGGAGCTGGGACAGGGAGGAAACACCATATATTTT,CASSLELGQGGNTIYF
TRBD1,TRBV4-2,TRBJ1-2,few,TGTGCCAGCAGCCAAGATCGGGACAGGGTCTATGGCTACACCTTC,CASSQDRDRVYGYTF
TRBD2,TRBV6-5,TRBJ2-1,NA,TGTGCCAGCAGTTACGGACTAGCGGACTCCTACAATGAGCAGTTCTTC,CASSYGLADSYNEQFF
TRBD1,TRBV7-2,TRBJ1-1,NA,TGTGCCAGCAGCTTATACGGGACAGGGGATAGGACTGAAGCTTTCTTT,CASSLYGTGDRTEAFF
TRBD1,TRBV27,TRBJ2-7,few,TGTGCCAGCAGTAATAGACAGGGGTACAACGAGCAGTACTTC,CASSNRQGYNEQYF
NA,TRBV19,TRBJ2-6,medium-sized,TGTGCCAGTAGTATAGGGTTCGATGGAGGCGCTGGGGCCAACGTCCTGACTTTC,CASSIGFDGGAGANVLTF
TRBD1,TRBV5-1,TRBJ1-1,few,TGCGCCAGCAGCTGGACAGGGAATTTGGGAGTTACTGAAGCTTTCTTT,CASSWTGNLGVTEAFF
NA,TRBV19,TRBJ1-2,NA,TGTGCCAGTAGTATTAACTATGGCTACACCTTC,CASSINYGYTF
NA,TRBV6-6,TRBJ2-7,NA,TGTGCCAGCAGTTACATAGGGGTTAGAGCCTACGAGCAGTACTTC,CASSYIGVRAYEQYF
TRBD2,TRBV7-8,TRBJ2-3,once,TGTGCCAGCAGCTTAGTTGTTAGCGGGCTTTCCACAGATACGCAGTATTTT,CASSLVVSGLSTDTQYF
NA,TRBV11-2,TRBJ2-3,NA,TGTGCCAGCAGCCGCCAGCCAGATACGCAGTATTTT,CASSRQPDTQYF
NA,TRBV13,TRBJ2-5,NA,TGTGCCAGCAGCTTTTCCAGGCGCGCCGGGGAGACCCAGTACTTC,CASSFSRRAGETQYF
TRBD1,TRBV11-1,TRBJ2-3,NA,TGTGCCAGCAGCCCCGGACAGGCGGCAGATACGCAGTATTTT,CASSPGQAADTQYF
TRBD2,TRBV14,TRBJ2-7,once,TGTGCCAGCAGCCCGGGGGGCTACGAGCAGTACTTC,CASSPGGYEQYF
NA,TRBV5-6,TRBJ1-5,NA,TGTGCCAGCAGCTTGGGGGAATCAGGGGTCCAGCATTTT,CASSLGESGVQHF
TRBD2,TRBV2,TRBJ2-7,NA,TGTGCCAGCAGTGATGAATTGACTAGCGGGATGCCCCAGTCTTCCGAGCAGTACTTC,CASSDELTSGMPQSSEQYF
NA,TRBV19,TRBJ2-5,NA,TGTGCCAGTAGTGTCGTACGCCAAGAGACCCAGTACTTC,CASSVVRQETQYF
NA,TRBV5-1,TRBJ2-7,NA,TGCGCCAGCAGCCGAGACCCAGACAACCTCTACGAGCAGTACTTC,CASSRDPDNLYEQYF
NA,TRBV29-1,TRBJ2-5,NA,TGCAGCGTTGGCGGTGCGGGAGAGACCCAGTACTTC,CSVGGAGETQYF
NA,TRBV5-4,TRBJ2-7,NA,TGTGCCAGCAGCTTGGGGGTGGGGGGAAGCTACGAGCAGTACTTC,CASSLGVGGSYEQYF
NA,TRBV7-8,TRBJ2-6,once,TGTGCCAGCAGCTTCTTTAGGACTGGGGCCAACGTCCTGACTTTC,CASSFFRTGANVLTF
TRBD1,TRBV13,TRBJ2-3,NA,TGTGCCAGCAGCTTAATGCAGGGGGAATTAGCAGATACGCAGTATTTT,CASSLMQGELADTQYF
TRBD2,TRBV19,TRBJ2-7,NA,TGTGCCAGTAGTATATTTGGCCGTACAACTAGCGGACGCTCCTACGAGCAGTACTTC,CASSIFGRTTSGRSYEQYF
TRBD1,TRBV11-2,TRBJ1-1,few,TGTGCCAGCGACAGGGGAACTGAAGCTTTCTTT,CASDRGTEAFF
TRBD2,TRBV5-1,TRBJ2-2,NA,TGCGCCAGCAGCTTGACTCTAGCGGGAGGGTACACCGGGGAGCTGTTTTTT,CASSLTLAGGYTGELFF
NA,TRBV29-1,TRBJ2-5,NA,TGCAGCGTTGAGGGTGACAGCCAAGAGACCCAGTACTTC,CSVEGDSQETQYF
TRBD1,TRBV10-3,TRBJ2-2,NA,TGTGCCACCACGGGACAGGGCCCCACCGGGGAGCTGTTTTTT,CATTGQGPTGELFF
NA,TRBV7-3,TRBJ1-4,few,TGTGCCAGCAGCTTAACGGGTGGTGCTAATGAAAAACTGTTTTTT,CASSLTGGANEKLFF
NA,TRBV19,TRBJ1-1,NA,TGTGCCAGTAGCTCGGAAGGCGTGGTTGCTTTCTTT,CASSSEGVVAFF
NA,TRBV30,TRBJ2-7,few,TGTGCCTGGAGTGTAGGGGGGGTCGGCTACGAGCAGTACTTC,CAWSVGGVGYEQYF
TRBD2,TRBV5-4,TRBJ2-3,NA,TGTGCCAGCAGCTTAAAGGCTAGCGGGAGCACAGATACGCAGTATTTT,CASSLKASGSTDTQYF
NA,TRBV11-1,TRBJ2-7,NA,TGTGCCAGCAGCGCCCAAACCTACGAGCAGTACTTC,CASSAQTYEQYF
TRBD1,TRBV6-1,TRBJ2-7,NA,TGTGCCACCAGGACGGACAGGATTTACTCCTACGAGCAGTACTTC,CATRTDRIYSYEQYF